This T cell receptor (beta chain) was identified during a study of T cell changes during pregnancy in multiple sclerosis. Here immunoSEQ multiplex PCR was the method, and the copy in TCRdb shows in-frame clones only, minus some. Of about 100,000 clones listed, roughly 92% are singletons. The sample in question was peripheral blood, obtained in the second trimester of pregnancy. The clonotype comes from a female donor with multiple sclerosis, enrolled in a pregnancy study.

CDR3 sequence: CASSPLTTSGGRNEQYF. For the CDR3, the DNA is TGTGCCAGCTCACCGCTCACGACTAGCGGCGGGAGGAACGAGCAGTACTTC. V gene TRBV18 combines with J gene TRBJ2-7; 9 nucleotides agree with TRBD2. This CDR3 is 17 amino acids long. Germline V gives CDR1 KGHSH, CDR2 LQKENI. V shed 3 bases, J shed 5 bases, and the junction held 14 bases outside the gene matches.